This entry lists 5 T cell receptor beta chains sequenced from one sample in a study of shared clonotypes between healthy human individuals. Clones were read by immunoSEQ multiplex PCR, and TCRdb kept only the in-frame ones, dropping some. The table shows some 2,000,000 clones, with 85% to 95% occurring only once. The specimen sequenced was naive CD4+ T cells sorted from blood. The subset was: CD45RA+ positively selected. The receptors come from a man between 18 and 29 years old in good health.

This rearrangement joins TRBV10-1 to TRBJ2-7, with D perhaps matching TRBD1 (6 bases). V lost 8 bases and J lost 4, with 18 bases in between. CDR1 is WNHNN and CDR2 is SYGVQD in the germline V gene (reference sequence). The CDR3 has 14 residues. The CDR3 loop reads CASPLDPRGYEQYF. In DNA form, the CDR3 reads TGCGCCAGCCCCTTAGACCCCAGGGGTTACGAGCAGTACTTC.

The rearrangement links TRBV28 to TRBJ1-1; no definite D call. Trimming removed 5 bases from V and 3 bases from J, with 16 bases in between. The germline V gene encodes CDR1 MDHEN and CDR2 SYDVKM. CDR3 size: 15 residues. The CDR3 DNA is TGTGCCAGCAGTCCGTCCCCCGGTGGACACACTGAAGCTTTCTTT. This translates into CASSPSPGGHTEAFF.

This clone appeared once. The chain combines TRBV25-1 with TRBJ2-5; D not certain. CDR1 and CDR2 from the germline V gene are MGHDK and SYGVNS. Deletions cut 3 bases from V and 4 bases from J, with 15 bases between. This CDR3 comprises 15 residues. CDR3 loop: CASSDSRRFAETQYF. Written as DNA, the CDR3 is TGTGCCAGCAGTGATAGTAGGCGGTTCGCAGAGACCCAGTACTTC.

The chain is built from TRBV4-1 and TRBJ1-6; a weak D match, TRBD1 (5 bases). CDR3 length equals 15 residues. With 4 bases removed from V and 8 bases from J, the gap between germline ends came to 15 bases. Germline V gene sequence: CDR1 MGHRA, CDR2 YSYEKL. The CDR3 reads CASSLLGGGYSPLHF. The DNA of the CDR3 is TGCGCCAGCAGCCTACTGGGGGGAGGGTATTCACCCCTCCACTTT.

This sequence joins TRBV5-1 and TRBJ1-3, with D unclear. The germline V and J ends were trimmed by 4 bases and 0 bases, with 14 bases remaining between them. This CDR3 comprises 16 residues. The germline V gene encodes CDR1 SGHRS and CDR2 YFSETQ. CDR3 loop: CASSQDDPSSGNTIYF. DNA of the CDR3: TGCGCCAGCAGCCAGGACGACCCATCCTCTGGAAACACCATATATTTT.